This is a list of T cell receptor beta chains from one sample in a study of T cells expressing NK-cell markers. Following a re-call of the 5' RACE reads, TCRdb has one entry per CDR3 protein and lacks DNA. Recorded here are 200,000 to 300,000 distinct CDR3 sequences; the top ten clones represent approximately 0.42%. What was sequenced was blood T cells: a sorted CD56 or NKG2C T cell subset, CD4+ or CD8+ T cells, or bulk PBMC T cells (not recorded which). These receptors all stem from a young man in good health. CDR3s include the opening cysteine and the closing phenylalanine or tryptophan.

j_call: TRBJ2-5
v_call: TRBV7-7
cdr3_aa: CASSLATGAETQYF

j_call: TRBJ2-3
v_call: TRBV12-3/TRBV12-4
cdr3_aa: CASSLDTVWGLGQGRTDTQYF

j_call: TRBJ1-3
v_call: TRBV20-1
cdr3_aa: CSAAPTVSGNTIYF

j_call: TRBJ1-1
v_call: TRBV6-5
cdr3_aa: CASSYSRTGGPAEAFF

j_call: TRBJ1-1
v_call: TRBV4-3
cdr3_aa: CASSQDPGTVAFF

j_call: TRBJ1-2
v_call: TRBV24-1
cdr3_aa: CATSDDRVAGYTF

j_call: TRBJ2-1
v_call: TRBV7-9
cdr3_aa: CASILGGNYNEQFF

j_call: TRBJ2-7
v_call: TRBV18
cdr3_aa: CASSASLEYEQYF

j_call: TRBJ2-1
v_call: TRBV24-1
cdr3_aa: CATSDTEKFYNEQFF

j_call: TRBJ1-4
v_call: TRBV20-1
cdr3_aa: CSARGPNEKLFF

j_call: TRBJ1-5
v_call: TRBV20-1
cdr3_aa: CSARDGRTQPQHF

j_call: TRBJ2-5
v_call: TRBV20-1
cdr3_aa: CSVTGLAVSVETQYF

j_call: TRBJ1-1
v_call: TRBV5-1
cdr3_aa: CASSSSGQNTEAFF

j_call: TRBJ2-3
v_call: TRBV24-1
cdr3_aa: CATSGLGTFDTQYF

j_call: TRBJ1-1
v_call: TRBV29-1
cdr3_aa: CSVGQGALYTEAFF

j_call: TRBJ2-3
v_call: TRBV19
cdr3_aa: CASSLLAGGSTDTQYF

j_call: TRBJ2-1
v_call: TRBV3-1
cdr3_aa: CASSPLAGVLNEQFF

j_call: TRBJ2-3
v_call: TRBV5-4
cdr3_aa: CAGQAHAQGTDTQYF

j_call: TRBJ1-3
v_call: TRBV12-5
cdr3_aa: CASGLGSGGGNTIYF